Below are 32 T cell receptor beta chains sequenced from a single sample in a study of identical twins (dated by TCRdb to the mid-2010s). Receptor amplification or capture employed 5' RACE. TCRdb records Illumina HiSeq 2000 as the sequencer. TCRdb itself trimmed the public reads at Q25 with fastp, ran MiXCR and retained productive beta chains. Each record represents a unique CDR3 protein, reported with the most common genes and DNA among its rows. For this sample the table gives hundreds of thousands of distinct CDR3 sequences, of which under 9% were detected only once. The top ten constitute roughly 0.97% of the sample. These data were also filed under a second study, of yellow fever vaccine responses in identical twins.

Sample: PBMCs. Every receptor here comes from a woman aged 18-29 years in good health.

This clonotype was found many times. The V gene is TRBV30, the J gene TRBJ2-1; D possibly uses TRBD1 or TRBD2 (5 bases each). The germline V and J ends were trimmed by 0 bases and 8 bases, with 5 bases remaining between them. The germline V gene has CDR1 GTSNPN and CDR2 SVGIG (reference sequence). The CDR3 consists of 11 residues. For the CDR3, the DNA is TGTGCCTGGAGTGTGGGGGATGAGCAGTTCTTC. It translates to CAWSVGDEQFF.

This clonotype has a count of ten or more. This chain uses TRBV29-1 with TRBJ2-3; 8 bases align to TRBD1. The CDR3 runs to 13 residues. The trim removed 8 bases at V and 7 bases at J, leaving 11 bases unmatched. CDR1 and CDR2 (germline): SQVTM, ANQGSEA. The CDR3 sequence: CSSRTGIKYTQYF. CDR3 nucleotides: TGCAGCTCAAGGACAGGGATAAAGTATACGCAGTATTTT.

The gene calls are TRBV2 and TRBJ2-1; D remains unclear. Germline V gene data show CDR1 as SNHLY and CDR2 as FYNNEI. The CDR3 is 14 residues long. Trimming removed 6 bases at V and 0 bases at J, with 9 bases between. CDR3 bases: TGTGCCAGCAGGGAAATACCCTCCTACAATGAGCAGTTCTTC. Its protein is CASREIPSYNEQFF.

This clonotype was detected only a few times. The V and J genes are TRBV6-1 and TRBJ2-6; 8 positions agree with TRBD1. V gave up 4 bases and J gave up 1 base; unmatched junction bases: 0. This CDR3 is 15 amino acids long. The V gene's germline CDR1 is MNHNS and CDR2 SASEGT. CDR3 protein: CASSGQGSGANVLTF. In nucleotides, the CDR3 is TGTGCCAGCAGTGGACAGGGGTCTGGGGCCAACGTCCTGACTTTC.

J is TRBJ1-4 and V is TRBV7-8; 7 bases are shared with TRBD1. The CDR3 loop spans 16 amino acids. Per germline, CDR1 SGHVS and CDR2 FQNEAQ. J was trimmed by 6 bases and V by 0 bases; bases with no gene match: 7. Here the CDR3 reads CASSLAGLGQDEKLFF. The CDR3 bases are TGTGCCAGCAGCTTAGCGGGACTAGGACAGGATGAAAAACTGTTTTTT.

This clonotype was seen ten or more times. The rearrangement links TRBV12-3 or TRBV12-4 to TRBJ1-5; D remains ambiguous. Trimming removed 3 bases at V and 4 bases at J, with 10 bases between. The CDR3 is made up of 14 amino acids. In nucleotides, the CDR3 is TGTGCCAGCAGTTTGACCCAAGGGAATCAGCCCCAGCATTTT. Amino acid sequence: CASSLTQGNQPQHF.

This clonotype was counted a few times. This sequence joins TRBV3-1 and TRBJ1-2; a weak D match, TRBD1 (5 bases). Germline assignment: CDR1 LGHDT and CDR2 YNNKEL (reference sequence). This CDR3 has 14 amino acids. Between the trimmed V and J ends, which lost 4 bases and 6 bases, there was a span of 15 bases. The CDR3 protein is CASSRTEGQDGYTF. The CDR3 DNA follows: TGTGCCAGCAGCCGCACTGAGGGGCAAGATGGCTACACCTTC.

The CDR3 coding sequence is TGTGCCAGCAGCTTAAACAAGGGAGCAAGAAACACCATATATTTT. It encodes CASSLNKGARNTIYF. V is TRBV7-9 and J is TRBJ1-3; no reliable D call. V lost 2 bases to trimming and J lost 5 bases, with 13 bases between them. Germline V gene lookup returns CDR1 SEHNR and CDR2 FQNEAQ (reference sequence). The CDR3 spans 15 residues.

Ten or more counts support this clonotype. The chain carries TRBV3-1 and TRBJ2-1; no reliable D call. Trimming removed 5 bases at V and 0 bases at J, with 8 bases between. Germline V gene data show CDR1 as LGHDT and CDR2 as YNNKEL (reference sequence). CDR3 length equals 14 residues. The chain's CDR3 is CASSGVSSYNEQFF. The CDR3 coding sequence is TGTGCCAGCAGCGGGGTTAGCTCCTACAATGAGCAGTTCTTC.

The table lists this clonotype with a few counts. This chain links TRBV4-2 with TRBJ1-1; 11 bases fit TRBD1. This CDR3 spans 17 amino acids. Looked up from germline, CDR1 is LGHNA and CDR2 is YNFKEQ. V gave up 1 base and J gave up 4 bases; unmatched junction bases: 8. CDR3 nucleotide sequence: TGTGCCAGCAGCCAAGGGGGGACAGGGGGAAGGAGCACTGAAGCTTTCTTT. Residues: CASSQGGTGGRSTEAFF.

The rearrangement uses TRBV7-2 and TRBJ2-7, with 9 bases identical to TRBD2. V dropped 0 bases and J dropped 6; count of bases not matched to a gene: 6. Germline V gives CDR1 SGHTA, CDR2 FQGNSA. CDR3 length: 15 amino acids. In DNA, the CDR3 is TGTGCCAGCAGCTTAGCGGGGACTAGCAAGGCCGAGCAGTACTTC. It yields the protein CASSLAGTSKAEQYF.

This clonotype appeared many times. The V and J genes are TRBV10-3 and TRBJ2-7; TRBD1 matches 7 bases. This CDR3 has 15 amino acids. Per germline, CDR1 ENHRY and CDR2 SYGVKD. Losses at the gene ends were 2 bases for V and 0 bases for J; bases not matched to a gene: 4. CDR3 region: CAISEMGQFSYEQYF. The DNA for the CDR3 is TGTGCCATCAGTGAGATGGGACAGTTCTCCTACGAGCAGTACTTC.

This clonotype turned up a few times. A much more abundant neighbour one base away suggests this may be a read error. V and J are TRBV6-2 or TRBV6-3 and TRBJ2-7, with D uncertain. Germline values: CDR1 MNHEY, CDR2 SVGEGT. Trimming shortened V by 8 bases and J by 3 bases, and 8 bases separated the two germline ends. CDR3 length: 11 amino acids. CDR3: CASGQIYEQYF. Here the CDR3 DNA reads TGTGCCAGCGGCCAGATCTACGAGCAGTACTTC.

This clonotype was picked up many times. The chain combines TRBV20-1 with TRBJ2-1; 9 bases are a match to TRBD1. The V segment lost 3 bases and the J segment 4 bases; nucleotides outside the gene matches: 4. The CDR3 covers 14 residues. Germline assignment: CDR1 DFQATT and CDR2 SNEGSKA (reference sequence). The CDR3 here is CSASRDREYNEQFF. In DNA, the CDR3 is TGCAGTGCTAGCAGGGACAGGGAATACAATGAGCAGTTCTTC.

The chain recombines TRBV4-1 with TRBJ2-7; TRBD2 agrees at 9 bases. The J segment lost 0 bases and the V segment lost 1 base, leaving 10 bases of the junction unmatched. The CDR3 runs to 18 residues. Germline values: CDR1 MGHRA, CDR2 YSYEKL. The CDR3 spells CASSQAISPGLASYEQYF. CDR3 sequence (DNA): TGCGCCAGCAGCCAAGCTATTAGCCCGGGACTAGCCTCCTACGAGCAGTACTTC.

This clonotype was detected a few times. The rearrangement uses TRBV6-2 or TRBV6-3 and TRBJ2-5, with D possibly TRBD2 on 5 matching bases. Germline CDR1 MNHEY, CDR2 SVGEGT. Trimming removed 6 bases at V and 0 bases at J, with 14 bases between. This CDR3 is 15 amino acids long. As DNA, the CDR3 is TGTGCCAGCAGACCCTGGCGGGTCTACCAAGAGACCCAGTACTTC. Protein: CASRPWRVYQETQYF.

This clonotype was seen ten or more times. V usage is TRBV5-6 and J usage is TRBJ2-1, with D maybe TRBD2 (5 bases). The CDR3 runs 17 residues. CDR1 and CDR2 from the germline V gene are SGHDT and YYEEEE. The V and J ends lost 3 bases and 0 bases respectively, with 16 bases between them. The CDR3, as DNA: TGTGCCAGCAGCTACCCCTGGAGCGGAAGCTCCTACAATGAGCAGTTCTTC. Translated, it gives CASSYPWSGSSYNEQFF.

The chain recombines TRBV20-1 with TRBJ2-2; tentatively, D is TRBD2 (6 bases). CDR3 length: 14 residues. Trimming stripped 3 bases from V and 1 base from J, with 9 bases between. Germline values: CDR1 DFQATT, CDR2 SNEGSKA (reference sequence). Here the CDR3 reads CSARGTLNTGELFF. CDR3 bases: TGCAGTGCTAGGGGGACTTTGAACACCGGGGAGCTGTTTTTT.

The sample holds a few counts of this clonotype. This chain links TRBV28 with TRBJ1-4; D possibly corresponds to TRBD1 (5 bases). This CDR3 is built from 14 residues. Germline V gene lookup returns CDR1 MDHEN and CDR2 SYDVKM. The V gene lost 5 bases and the J gene lost 4 bases, with 11 bases spanning the gap. CDR3 residues: CASSPPGNNEKLFF. The CDR3 DNA reads TGTGCCAGCAGTCCCCCAGGGAATAATGAAAAACTGTTTTTT.

This clonotype was detected only a few times. The chain carries TRBV4-1 and TRBJ2-2; TRBD2 agrees at 7 bases. The CDR3 is 16 residues long. V gave up 3 bases and J gave up 5 bases; unmatched junction bases: 9. The germline V gene encodes CDR1 MGHRA and CDR2 YSYEKL. The CDR3 bases are TGCGCCAGCAGCCAGTTAGCGGGTGGGGGGACCGGGGAGCTGTTTTTT. This sequence encodes CASSQLAGGGTGELFF.

There are a few counts of this clonotype. The CDR3 region has the DNA TGTGCCAGCAGCTTCCTGGTCAGCGATACGCAGTATTTT. Amino acid sequence: CASSFLVSDTQYF. The V call is TRBV7-9, the J call TRBJ2-3; unclear D gene. Trimming pared 3 bases from V and 6 bases from J, leaving 10 bases between. CDR3 size: 13 residues. Germline V CDR1 and CDR2: SEHNR, FQNEAQ (reference sequence).

This clonotype showed up just a few times. This chain joins TRBV12-3 or TRBV12-4 and TRBJ2-7; maybe TRBD1 (6 bases). V was clipped by 3 bases and J by 3 bases, with 15 bases between them. The CDR3 runs to 15 residues. The CDR3 DNA follows: TGTGCCAGCAGTTTCTCGGGACATGAAGTCTACGAGCAGTACTTC. This encodes CASSFSGHEVYEQYF.

This clonotype has a count of ten or more. This chain connects TRBV3-1 to TRBJ2-2, with D unresolved. Trimming stripped 1 base from V and 2 bases from J, with 14 bases between. Germline CDR1 is LGHDT and CDR2 is YNNKEL (reference sequence). This CDR3 contains 17 residues. Here the CDR3 reads CASSQVTPTTNTGELFF. CDR3 DNA: TGTGCCAGCAGCCAAGTTACCCCGACAACAAACACCGGGGAGCTGTTTTTT.

This clonotype showed up many times. Mismatch with germline at one junction end may stem from a read error. The chain couples TRBV20-1 to TRBJ2-5; TRBD2 might be the D (6 bases). The CDR3 length is 11 residues. From germline, CDR1 is DFQATT and CDR2 SNEGSKA (reference sequence). The CDR3 here is CGGTAQETQYF. For the CDR3, the DNA is TGTGGCGGGACCGCTCAAGAGACCCAGTACTTC.

The gene calls are TRBV5-6 and TRBJ1-1; 8 bases are shared with TRBD1. The germline CDR1 and CDR2 sequences are SGHDT and YYEEEE. The ends lost 3 bases at V and 3 bases at J; junction bases unmatched: 4. The CDR3 spans 14 residues. The CDR3 nucleotides are TGTGCCAGCAGCTGGGGGACAGGAGACACTGAAGCTTTCTTT. Protein: CASSWGTGDTEAFF.

This rearrangement joins TRBV11-2 to TRBJ1-4; D remains unclear. The CDR3 has 13 amino acids. Trimming removed 3 bases from V and 5 bases from J, with 7 bases in between. Germline V lookup: CDR1 SGHAT, CDR2 FQNNGV. The CDR3 DNA sequence: TGTGCCAGCAGCTTCCCCCCGAATGAAAAACTGTTTTTT. Its translation is CASSFPPNEKLFF.

This clonotype was recorded many times. The CDR3, as DNA: TGTGCCAGCAGTTTGCAAGCGAGTAGCACAGATACGCAGTATTTT. Translating gives CASSLQASSTDTQYF. The rearrangement links TRBV12-3 or TRBV12-4 to TRBJ2-3, with D hard to call. V was pared by 3 bases and J by 0 bases, with 10 bases between. The CDR3 loop spans 15 amino acids.

This clonotype has a handful of counts. The genes are TRBV7-2 and TRBJ2-3; D call uncertain. The germline V gene has CDR1 SGHTA and CDR2 FQGNSA. The CDR3 is 14 amino acids. Trimming removed 5 bases from V and 5 bases from J, with 14 bases in between. The CDR3 DNA is TGTGCCAGCAGCCCCCGGATGGTGCGAGATACGCAGTATTTT. It yields the protein CASSPRMVRDTQYF.

The DNA of the CDR3 is TGCAGTGCTAGAGATCGGGTGAGGGAGACCCAGTACTTC. Translation gives CSARDRVRETQYF. The chain recombines TRBV20-1 with TRBJ2-5; no clear D. V was shortened by 0 bases and J by 5 bases, with 10 bases between the two germline ends. CDR1 is DFQATT, CDR2 SNEGSKA, per germline (reference sequence). The CDR3 runs to 13 residues.

This sequence joins TRBV4-2 and TRBJ2-7; tentative D call: TRBD2 (5 bases). The CDR3 has 15 amino acids. CDR1 and CDR2 from the germline V gene are LGHNA and YNFKEQ. The V end was cut by 4 bases, the J end by 1 base, with 14 bases between. CDR3 sequence: CASSPTIGISYEQYF. In nucleotides, the CDR3 is TGTGCCAGCAGCCCCACTATCGGGATTTCCTACGAGCAGTACTTC.

V is TRBV20-1 and J is TRBJ2-1; 12 nucleotides match TRBD1. This CDR3 region has 17 residues. Looked up from germline, CDR1 is DFQATT and CDR2 is SNEGSKA (reference sequence). Trimming at V came to 6 bases and at J to 5 bases, leaving 14 bases not matched to a gene. This CDR3 is CSALGTGGTQRHNEQFF. The CDR3 DNA follows: TGCAGTGCCCTGGGGACAGGGGGCACCCAGCGGCACAATGAGCAGTTCTTC.

The CDR3 spells CASSKSVQYGYTF. CDR3 nucleotides: TGTGCCAGCAGTAAATCGGTCCAGTATGGCTACACCTTC. The chain employs TRBV2 and TRBJ1-2; D gene ambiguous. This CDR3 comprises 13 residues. In germline, CDR1 is SNHLY, CDR2 FYNNEI. Trimming took off 5 bases at V and 5 bases at J, with 12 bases between the two ends.